These T cell receptor beta chains were read from a single sample in a study of T cells in Graves' hyperthyroidism and ophthalmopathy. Using its own MiXCR run on the multiplex PCR reads, TCRdb lists one record per CDR3 protein. Of about 400,000 distinct CDR3 sequences detected, approximately 14% appear once; the ten largest clones hold roughly 26%. Material: blood. The receptors derive from a woman aged 18 to 35 with Graves' hyperthyroidism that later progressed to Graves' ophthalmopathy. The CDR3 runs from the conserved cysteine through the conserved F or W. Each record gives: D gene, V gene, J gene, clone size, CDR3 DNA, CDR3 protein. D genes are given only for firm matches. The listing skips clone size in some rows; elsewhere it reads once, few, many or a size class.

d_call: .; v_call: TRBV3-1; j_call: TRBJ2-7; clone_size: many; cdr3_nt: TGTGCCAGCAGCCGCCCGCGGGACCGATACTCCTACGAGCAGTACTTC; cdr3_aa: CASSRPRDRYSYEQYF
d_call: TRBD1; v_call: TRBV28; j_call: TRBJ1-2; clone_size: many; cdr3_nt: TGTGCCAGCAGCGACAGGGGGAACTATGGCTACACCTTC; cdr3_aa: CASSDRGNYGYTF
d_call: TRBD2; v_call: TRBV24-1; j_call: TRBJ2-3; clone_size: .; cdr3_nt: TGTGCCACCAGTGATTTGAGACTAGCGGGAGCCGATACGCAGTATTTT; cdr3_aa: CATSDLRLAGADTQYF
d_call: .; v_call: TRBV20-1; j_call: TRBJ1-5; clone_size: .; cdr3_nt: TGCAGTGCTAGGGGAGGGACGGTGTATCAGCCCCAGCATTTT; cdr3_aa: CSARGGTVYQPQHF
d_call: TRBD1; v_call: TRBV4-1; j_call: TRBJ1-3; clone_size: .; cdr3_nt: TGCGCCAGCAGCCAATGGGACAGGCCTTACTCTGGAAACACCAGATATTTT; cdr3_aa: CASSQWDRPYSGNTRYF
d_call: TRBD1; v_call: TRBV7-2; j_call: TRBJ2-7; clone_size: .; cdr3_nt: TGTGCCAGCAGCGCAACAATCCAGGGGGCCTACGAGCAGTACTTC; cdr3_aa: CASSATIQGAYEQYF
d_call: .; v_call: TRBV2; j_call: TRBJ2-2; clone_size: many; cdr3_nt: TGTGCCAGCAGGGAGACGTCTGGGGAGCTGTTTTTT; cdr3_aa: CASRETSGELFF
d_call: TRBD2; v_call: TRBV4-1; j_call: TRBJ2-1; clone_size: .; cdr3_nt: TGCGCCAGCAGCCAAGGTAGCGGGAGAACGGACGGGTTCTTC; cdr3_aa: CASSQGSGRTDGFF
d_call: .; v_call: TRBV20-1; j_call: TRBJ1-5; clone_size: few; cdr3_nt: TGCAGTGCTGGGGACCCACAGGAAAATCAGCCCCAGCATTTT; cdr3_aa: CSAGDPQENQPQHF
d_call: TRBD2; v_call: TRBV3-1; j_call: TRBJ2-4; clone_size: .; cdr3_nt: TGTGCCAGCAGCCCGGGGGGAACGGGAGGGTCCAAAAACATTCAGTACTTC; cdr3_aa: CASSPGGTGGSKNIQYF
d_call: TRBD2; v_call: TRBV20-1; j_call: TRBJ2-7; clone_size: .; cdr3_nt: TGCAGTGCTTCCTGGACTAGCGGGACCTACGAGCAGTACTTC; cdr3_aa: CSASWTSGTYEQYF
d_call: .; v_call: TRBV7-6; j_call: TRBJ1-1; clone_size: many; cdr3_nt: TGTGCCAGCAGCTTAGAACCAGGGGTGAACACTGAAGCTTTCTTT; cdr3_aa: CASSLEPGVNTEAFF
d_call: .; v_call: TRBV3-1; j_call: TRBJ2-5; clone_size: few; cdr3_nt: TGTGCCAGCAGCCAAACCCCCTTGGGGGGCCGGGAGACCCAGTACTTC; cdr3_aa: CASSQTPLGGRETQYF
d_call: TRBD2; v_call: TRBV6-1; j_call: TRBJ2-7; clone_size: many; cdr3_nt: TGTGCCAGCAGGGATTCAGCGGGAGGGGTCTACGAGCAGTACTTC; cdr3_aa: CASRDSAGGVYEQYF
d_call: .; v_call: TRBV20-1; j_call: TRBJ2-7; clone_size: many; cdr3_nt: TGCAGTGCTAGAAAGGCAGGGCTCGGGGAGCAGTACTTC; cdr3_aa: CSARKAGLGEQYF
d_call: .; v_call: TRBV20-1; j_call: TRBJ2-2; clone_size: many; cdr3_nt: TGCAGTGCTACCTTTTCCACCGGGGAGCTGTTTTTT; cdr3_aa: CSATFSTGELFF
d_call: TRBD2; v_call: TRBV5-5; j_call: TRBJ2-1; clone_size: .; cdr3_nt: TGTGCCAGCAGCCCCAGGGGCGGGCTAGCGGGAGTTGAGCAGTTCTTC; cdr3_aa: CASSPRGGLAGVEQFF
d_call: .; v_call: TRBV5-1; j_call: TRBJ2-7; clone_size: few; cdr3_nt: TGCGCCAGCACCGGGCCCCAGGCCTACGAGCAGTACTTC; cdr3_aa: CASTGPQAYEQYF
d_call: .; v_call: TRBV12-3/TRBV12-4; j_call: TRBJ2-1; clone_size: many; cdr3_nt: TGTGCCAGCCATCCCGTTGAGGGGATCAATGAGCAGTTCTTC; cdr3_aa: CASHPVEGINEQFF
d_call: .; v_call: TRBV9; j_call: TRBJ2-7; clone_size: few; cdr3_nt: TGTGCCAGCAGCGTAGGGGACTCTGGCGAGCAGTACTTC; cdr3_aa: CASSVGDSGEQYF
d_call: TRBD2; v_call: TRBV9; j_call: TRBJ2-3; clone_size: .; cdr3_nt: TGTGCCAGCAGCGACCCGACTAGCGTGTCCACAGATACGCAGTATTTT; cdr3_aa: CASSDPTSVSTDTQYF
d_call: .; v_call: TRBV2; j_call: TRBJ1-6; clone_size: few; cdr3_nt: TGTGCCAGCAGTGAGTGGGGGATTCCCAATTCACCCCTCCACTTT; cdr3_aa: CASSEWGIPNSPLHF
d_call: .; v_call: TRBV25-1; j_call: TRBJ2-3; clone_size: few; cdr3_nt: TGTGCCAGCAGTGGTCGGGCAGGGCTTAGCACAGATACGCAGTATTTT; cdr3_aa: CASSGRAGLSTDTQYF
d_call: TRBD1; v_call: TRBV2; j_call: TRBJ2-1; clone_size: many; cdr3_nt: TGTGCCAGCAGTGTCCAGGGGGCGGGAAATGAGCAGTTCTTC; cdr3_aa: CASSVQGAGNEQFF
d_call: TRBD1; v_call: TRBV6-1; j_call: TRBJ1-1; clone_size: many; cdr3_nt: TGTGCCAGCAGTGAAGGACTCTGGACAGGGGAAGGTTTCGTCACGAACACTGAAGCTTTCTTT; cdr3_aa: CASSEGLWTGEGFVTNTEAFF